Shown below are 17 T cell receptor beta chains from a single sample sequenced in a study of blood T cell repertoires in COVID-19. Assay used: immunoSEQ multiplex PCR; TCRdb lists only in-frame clones, some missing. The sample records 250,000 to 350,000 clones, about 91% being singletons. The sample was peripheral blood. These receptors originate from a woman aged 60-75 years with acute or convalescent COVID-19.

V gene TRBV5-1 combines with J gene TRBJ2-5, with 15 nucleotides matching TRBD2. Germline V gene data show CDR1 as SGHRS and CDR2 as YFSETQ. The CDR3 is 18 amino acids. J gave up 0 bases and V 4 bases, and 7 bases lay outside the gene matches. Here the CDR3 DNA reads TGCGCCAGCAGCCCCGGGACTAGCGGGGGGTATTACCAAGAGACCCAGTACTTC. It translates to CASSPGTSGGYYQETQYF. The whole variable domain, remainder taken from reference TRBV5-1 and TRBJ2-5, is KAGVTQTPRYLIKTRGQQVTLSCSPISGHRSVSWYQQTPGQGLQFLFEYFSETQRNKGNFPGRFSGRQFSNSRSEMNVSTLELGDSALYLCASSPGTSGGYYQETQYFGPGTRLLVL.

This clone appeared a single time. This rearrangement joins TRBV6-6 to TRBJ2-3, with TRBD2 matching 11 bases. Germline V gene data show CDR1 as MNHNY and CDR2 as SVGAGI (reference sequence). The ends lost 0 bases at V and 8 bases at J; junction bases unmatched: 7. The CDR3 spans 16 residues. This CDR3 reads CASSYSGSGGAGTQYF. CDR3 DNA: TGTGCCAGCAGTTACTCAGGTAGCGGGGGGGCCGGTACGCAGTATTTT.

The chain joins TRBV6-5 to TRBJ2-5, with D tentatively TRBD2 (6 bases). Per germline, CDR1 MNHEY and CDR2 SVGAGI. Trimming pared 2 bases from V and 5 bases from J, leaving 12 bases between. This CDR3 spans 14 amino acids. The CDR3 is CASSYLGGWETQYF. The CDR3 DNA reads TGTGCCAGCAGTTACCTGGGGGGATGGGAGACCCAGTACTTC.

The chain links TRBV6-2 or TRBV6-3 to TRBJ2-5; 8 nucleotides line up with TRBD2. The CDR3 runs to 16 residues. Germline V gene data show CDR1 as MNHEY and CDR2 as SVGEGT. V lost 2 bases, J lost 1 base, and 6 bases stayed unmatched. DNA for the CDR3: TGTGCCAGCAGTTACGGAGCGGGGGTGATCCAAGAGACCCAGTACTTC. It is translated as CASSYGAGVIQETQYF.

This rearrangement joins TRBV5-1 to TRBJ2-7; TRBD1 is a possible D gene (5 bases). Per germline, CDR1 SGHRS and CDR2 YFSETQ. V shed 3 bases and J shed 7 bases, with 29 bases lying between them. The CDR3 is made up of 18 amino acids. The CDR3, as DNA: TGCGCCAGCAGCTCCCTTGACAGCCCCCCCAGTTTTAGGAGAGAGCAGTACTTC. It specifies CASSSLDSPPSFRREQYF.

The table lists this clone with a few counts. As DNA, the CDR3 is TGTGCCAGCAGTCTTGCATTCGGTAGCCCGGTACCCTACGAGCAGTACTTC. It is translated as CASSLAFGSPVPYEQYF. V and J are TRBV27 and TRBJ2-7; D remains unclear. V was trimmed by 5 bases and J by 2 bases, leaving 22 bases between them. Germline V lookup: CDR1 MNHEY, CDR2 SMNVEV (reference sequence). This CDR3 region has 17 residues.

The J gene is TRBJ2-7, the V gene TRBV4-2; TRBD1 matches 10 bases. The J segment lost 1 base and the V segment lost 0 bases, leaving 3 bases of the junction unmatched. The CDR3 has 16 residues. Germline V CDR1 and CDR2: LGHNA, YNFKEQ. The CDR3 spells CASSQDEDRGSYEQYF. The CDR3 bases are TGTGCCAGCAGCCAAGATGAGGACAGGGGGTCCTACGAGCAGTACTTC.

The V and J genes are TRBV28 and TRBJ2-7, with 7 bases that match TRBD1. CDR3 size: 14 residues. Unmatched junction bases numbered 2, after V lost 3 bases and J lost 0 bases. The germline V gene encodes CDR1 MDHEN and CDR2 SYDVKM. DNA for the CDR3: TGTGCCAGCAGTTTTACAGGGGACTCCTACGAGCAGTACTTC. As protein: CASSFTGDSYEQYF. The complete variable domain, with remaining parts taken from reference TRBV28 and TRBJ2-7, reads DVKVTQSSRYLVKRTGEKVFLECVQDMDHENMFWYRQDPGLGLRLIYFSYDVKMKEKGDIPEGYSVSREKKERFSLILESASTNQTSMYLCASSFTGDSYEQYFGPGTRLTVT.

This chain uses TRBV30 with TRBJ2-3, with 7 nucleotides matching TRBD2. Trimming at V came to 3 bases and at J to 4 bases, leaving 7 bases not matched to a gene. CDR1 GTSNPN and CDR2 SVGIG come from the germline V gene (reference sequence). The CDR3 sequence is 14 residues long. The CDR3, as DNA: TGTGCCTGGAGCGATGCGGGAGCGGCAGATACGCAGTATTTT. Protein sequence: CAWSDAGAADTQYF.

J is TRBJ2-7 and V is TRBV6-5, with TRBD2 as a possible D gene (6 bases). The germline V gene has CDR1 MNHEY and CDR2 SVGAGI. The CDR3 is 15 residues long. Trimming took off 4 bases at V and 7 bases at J, with 20 bases between the two ends. CDR3 loop: CASSLMAGPPGEQYF. CDR3 nucleotide sequence: TGTGCCAGCAGTTTGATGGCGGGACCCCCTGGGGAGCAGTACTTC.

J is TRBJ1-5 and V is TRBV28; D call uncertain. The CDR3 contains 14 residues. Trimming shortened V by 8 bases and J by 2 bases, and 13 bases separated the two germline ends. Germline V CDR1 and CDR2: MDHEN, SYDVKM. In DNA, the CDR3 is TGTGCCAGCCTAACCCGCTCTGGCAATCAGCCCCAGCATTTT. It encodes CASLTRSGNQPQHF.

The chain joins TRBV19 to TRBJ2-3; TRBD2 agrees at 13 bases. Per germline, CDR1 LNHDA and CDR2 SQIVND (reference sequence). With V trimmed by 7 bases and J by 0 bases, 4 bases remained unmatched. CDR3 length: 16 amino acids. CDR3 bases: TGTGCCAGTAAACAACTAGCGGGGGGGAGCACAGATACGCAGTATTTT. Translation: CASKQLAGGSTDTQYF.

The gene calls are TRBV5-6 and TRBJ2-7; 8 bases are shared with TRBD2. Germline V lookup: CDR1 SGHDT, CDR2 YYEEEE. The CDR3 is 15 residues long. V lost 0 bases to trimming and J lost 4 bases; unmatched junction nucleotides: 6. The CDR3 nucleotides read TGTGCCAGCAGCTTGGTGGCTAGCGGGCCGTACGAGCAGTACTTC. Translation: CASSLVASGPYEQYF. The variable domain in full, completed from reference TRBV5-6 and TRBJ2-7, reads DAGVTQSPTHLIKTRGQQVTLRCSPKSGHDTVSWYQQALGQGPQFIFQYYEEEERQRGNFPDRFSGHQFPNYSSELNVNALLLGDSALYLCASSLVASGPYEQYFGPGTRLTVT.

The V gene is TRBV15, the J gene TRBJ2-5; the match to TRBD2 covers 9 bases. The germline gives CDR1 LNHNV, CDR2 YYDKDF (reference sequence). The junction had 9 bases not matched to a gene; V was cut back by 5 bases and J by 5 bases. The CDR3 has 15 amino acids. In nucleotides, the CDR3 is TGTGCCACCAGCCCTGATAGCGGGAGAGGGGAGACCCAGTACTTC. Its translation: CATSPDSGRGETQYF. The whole variable domain, remainder taken from reference TRBV15 and TRBJ2-5, is DAMVIQNPRYQVTQFGKPVTLSCSQTLNHNVMYWYQQKSSQAPKLLFHYYDKDFNNEADTPDNFQSRRPNTSFCFLDIRSPGLGDTAMYLCATSPDSGRGETQYFGPGTRLLVL.

The chain is built from TRBV19 and TRBJ1-4; D gene unclear. The CDR3 length is 14 residues. The V gene lost 7 bases and the J gene lost 0 bases, with 9 bases spanning the gap. CDR1 is LNHDA and CDR2 is SQIVND in the germline V gene (reference sequence). This chain's CDR3 is CASKLESTNEKLFF. In DNA form, the CDR3 reads TGTGCCAGTAAATTGGAGTCAACTAATGAAAAACTGTTTTTT. Based on the CDR3 plus reference TRBV19 and TRBJ1-4, the full variable domain is DGGITQSPKYLFRKEGQNVTLSCEQNLNHDAMYWYRQDPGQGLRLIYYSQIVNDFQKGDIAEGYSVSREKKESFPLTVTSAQKNPTAFYLCASKLESTNEKLFFGSGTQLSVL.

The CDR3 coding sequence is TGTGCCAGCAGCCCCCCCGGGACAGGGATAATCAACACTGAAGCTTTCTTT. Translation gives CASSPPGTGIINTEAFF. The V call is TRBV13, the J call TRBJ1-1, with 9 bases matching TRBD1. Per the germline V gene, CDR1 is PRHDT and CDR2 is FYEKMQ (reference sequence). The CDR3 extends over 17 amino acids. The V segment lost 5 bases and the J segment 2 bases; nucleotides outside the gene matches: 12.

V usage is TRBV25-1 and J usage is TRBJ1-2; no reliable D call. The CDR3 has 14 amino acids. Trimming shortened V by 1 base and J by 4 bases, and 10 bases separated the two germline ends. Germline V gene lookup returns CDR1 MGHDK and CDR2 SYGVNS. The CDR3 nucleotides read TGTGCCAGCAGTGAATCCGGGGATTTCTATGGCTACACCTTC. Protein product: CASSESGDFYGYTF.